This TCR beta chain was obtained from a study of blood T cell repertoires in COVID-19. Across the whole study: T cells, B-cell-depleted T cells, or PBMCs provided the cDNA or gDNA that served as material.

Trimming removed 5 bases from V and 6 bases from J, with 14 bases in between. The length of the CDR3 is 13 residues. Germline-derived CDR1 and CDR2 are LNHDA and SQIVND (reference sequence). Repertoires were generated with immunoSEQ multiplex PCR, while TCRdb's copy carries only in-frame clones and drops some. The sample has approximately 210,000 clones; roughly nine tenths are singletons. Sequenced: peripheral blood. The rearrangement links TRBV19 to TRBJ2-7; TRBD1 is a possible D gene (6 bases). This receptor was taken from a man between 35 and 55 years old with active or convalescent COVID-19. The CDR3 spells CASSSGVFSEQYF. The CDR3, as DNA: TGTGCCAGTAGTTCAGGGGTGTTCAGCGAGCAGTACTTC.